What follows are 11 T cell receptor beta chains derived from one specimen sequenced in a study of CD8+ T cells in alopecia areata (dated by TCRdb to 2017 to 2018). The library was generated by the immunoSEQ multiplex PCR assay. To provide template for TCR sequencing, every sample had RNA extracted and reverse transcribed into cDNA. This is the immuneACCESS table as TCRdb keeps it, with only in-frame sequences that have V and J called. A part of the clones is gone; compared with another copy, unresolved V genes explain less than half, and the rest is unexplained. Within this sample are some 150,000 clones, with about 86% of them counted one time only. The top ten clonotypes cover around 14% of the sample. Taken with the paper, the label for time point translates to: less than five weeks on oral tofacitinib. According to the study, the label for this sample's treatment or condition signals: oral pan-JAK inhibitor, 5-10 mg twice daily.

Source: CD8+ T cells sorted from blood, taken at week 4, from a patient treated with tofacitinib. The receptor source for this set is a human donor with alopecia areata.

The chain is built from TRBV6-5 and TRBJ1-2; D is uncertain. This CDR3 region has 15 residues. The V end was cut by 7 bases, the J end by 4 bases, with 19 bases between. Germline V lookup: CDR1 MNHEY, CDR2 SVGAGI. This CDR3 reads CASIAARTSGYGYTF. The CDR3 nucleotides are TGTGCCAGCATTGCCGCCAGAACCTCTGGCTATGGCTACACCTTC.

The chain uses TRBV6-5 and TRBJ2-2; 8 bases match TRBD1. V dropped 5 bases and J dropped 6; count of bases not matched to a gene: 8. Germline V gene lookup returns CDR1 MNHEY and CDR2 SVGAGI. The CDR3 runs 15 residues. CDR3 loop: CASSGVTGAPGELFF. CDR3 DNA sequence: TGTGCCAGCAGTGGGGTGACAGGGGCTCCCGGGGAGCTGTTTTTT.

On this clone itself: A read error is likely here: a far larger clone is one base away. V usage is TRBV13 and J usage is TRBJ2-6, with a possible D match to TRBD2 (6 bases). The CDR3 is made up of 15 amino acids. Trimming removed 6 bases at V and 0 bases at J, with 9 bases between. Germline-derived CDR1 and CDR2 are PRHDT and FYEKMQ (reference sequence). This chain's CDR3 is CASSVGGSGANVLTF. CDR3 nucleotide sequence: TGTGCCAGCAGTGTCGGGGGCTCTGGGGCCAACGTCCTGACTTTC.

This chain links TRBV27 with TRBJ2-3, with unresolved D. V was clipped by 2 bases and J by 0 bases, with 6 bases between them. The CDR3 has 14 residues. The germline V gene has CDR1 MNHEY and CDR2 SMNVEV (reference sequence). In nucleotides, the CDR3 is TGTGCCAGCAGTTTAAGTTCTAGCACAGATACGCAGTATTTT. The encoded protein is CASSLSSSTDTQYF.

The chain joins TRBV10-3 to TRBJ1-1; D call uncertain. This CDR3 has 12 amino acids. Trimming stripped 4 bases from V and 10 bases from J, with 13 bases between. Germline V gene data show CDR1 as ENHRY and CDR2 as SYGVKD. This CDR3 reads CAISVRGNPAFF. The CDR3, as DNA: TGTGCCATCAGTGTTAGAGGGAACCCAGCTTTCTTT.

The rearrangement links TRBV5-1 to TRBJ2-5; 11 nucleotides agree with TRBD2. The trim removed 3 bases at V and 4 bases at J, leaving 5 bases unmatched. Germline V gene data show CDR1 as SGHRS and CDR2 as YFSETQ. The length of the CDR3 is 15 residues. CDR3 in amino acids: CASSSGTSGSETQYF. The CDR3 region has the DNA TGCGCCAGCAGCTCTGGGACTAGCGGATCAGAGACCCAGTACTTC.

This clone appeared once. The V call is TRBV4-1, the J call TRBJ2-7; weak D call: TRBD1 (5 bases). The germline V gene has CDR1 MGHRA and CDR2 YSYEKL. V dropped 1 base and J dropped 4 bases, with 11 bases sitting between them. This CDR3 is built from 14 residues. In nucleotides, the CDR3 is TGCGCCAGCAGCCAAGGGGTTGGACATTACGAGCAGTACTTC. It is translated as CASSQGVGHYEQYF.

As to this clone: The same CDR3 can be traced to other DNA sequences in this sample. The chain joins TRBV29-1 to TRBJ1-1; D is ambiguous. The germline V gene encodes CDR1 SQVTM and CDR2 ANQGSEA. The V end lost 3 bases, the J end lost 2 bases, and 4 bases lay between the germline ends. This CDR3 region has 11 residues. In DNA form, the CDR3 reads TGCAGCGTTGACGTCAACACTGAAGCTTTCTTT. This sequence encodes CSVDVNTEAFF.

The CDR3 protein is CASSGGTGEETQYF. The CDR3 DNA follows: TGCGCCAGCAGCGGCGGGACAGGGGAAGAGACCCAGTACTTC. The chain links TRBV5-1 to TRBJ2-5; 10 positions match TRBD1. There are 14 residues in the CDR3. The V and J ends lost 4 bases and 3 bases, in that order; junction bases with no gene match: 3. Germline values: CDR1 SGHRS, CDR2 YFSETQ.

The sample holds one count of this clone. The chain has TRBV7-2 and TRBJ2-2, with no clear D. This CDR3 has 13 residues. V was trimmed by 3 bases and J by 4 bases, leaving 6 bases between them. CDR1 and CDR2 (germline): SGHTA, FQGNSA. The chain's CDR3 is CASSFESTGELFF. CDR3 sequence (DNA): TGTGCCAGCAGCTTTGAGTCCACCGGGGAGCTGTTTTTT.

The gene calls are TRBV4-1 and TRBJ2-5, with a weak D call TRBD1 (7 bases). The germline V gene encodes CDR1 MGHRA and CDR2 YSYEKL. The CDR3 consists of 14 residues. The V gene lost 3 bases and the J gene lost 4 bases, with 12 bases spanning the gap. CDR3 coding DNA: TGCGCCAGCAGCCATCTTCAGGGGGGAGAGACCCAGTACTTC. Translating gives CASSHLQGGETQYF.